The entry below describes one TCR beta chain. Its antigen is unknown. Treatment here: roughly 11-day PBMC culture with coronavirus spike peptide pools or control peptides (ViraFEST assay). Oncomine TCR Beta short-read sequencing was applied to DNA from cultured CD4+ T cells. MiXCR, run by TCRdb on the PCR reads, gives a single entry per CDR3 protein. The table lists 15,000 to 20,000 distinct CDR3 sequences, roughly half of them singletons. This sample was included in a study of vaccination and CD4 T cells after COVID-19. The germline CDR1 and CDR2 sequences are DFQATT and SNEGSKA (reference sequence). The length of the CDR3 is 14 residues. Deletions cut 2 bases from V and 1 base from J, with 12 bases between.

The sequence was obtained from a human donor who had recovered from COVID-19. The specimen was CD4+ T cells from blood, cultured in vitro. The rearrangement links TRBV20-1 to TRBJ2-7; D might be TRBD2 (6 bases). This CDR3 is CSARRRERSYEQYF. CDR3 nucleotides: TGCAGTGCTAGAAGGCGGGAACGATCCTACGAGCAGTACTTC.